This T cell receptor (beta chain) is from a study of CXCR3-negative and CXCR3-positive naive CD8 T cells. Findings and limits, study-wide: Across naive subsets, surface CD5 expression was comparable, and TCR strength was inferred from properties of the TRB CDR3. Memory CD8+ cells showed much lower diversity, while both naive subsets were comparably high. Unlike memory cells, which differed, naive CXCR3-negative and CXCR3-positive cells had similar TRBV-TRBJ usage. Relative to CXCR3-negative naive cells, CXCR3-positive naive cells had more hydrophobic TRB CDR3s.

TRB cDNA was prepared as libraries by UMI-labeled 5' RACE. Reprocessing the 5' RACE reads, TCRdb reports a single entry for every CDR3 protein and omits DNA. The clone table shows about 26,000 distinct CDR3 sequences, with the ten largest holding about 2.6%. The CDR3 sequence is 14 residues long. The germline V gene has CDR1 SEHNR and CDR2 FQNEAQ (reference sequence). About this clonotype itself: What it binds is not known.

The TCR was taken from a human donor in good health. Some clones in this sample may be carry-over from other donors' samples. Input material: naive CXCR3- CD8+ T cells from blood. Subset here: CD45RO-CCR7+CD27+CD95- naive CD8+ T cells lacking CXCR3 (TNR3-). V and J are TRBV7-9 and TRBJ2-1; checking the TCRdb D call of TRBD1 is not possible without DNA. The CDR3 spells CASSLVSDSNEQFF. Full variable domain (remainder filled in from reference TRBV7-9 and TRBJ2-1): DTGVSQNPRHKITKRGQNVTFRCDPISEHNRLYWYRQTLGQGPEFLTYFQNEAQLEKSRLLSDRFSAERPKGSFSTLEIQRTEQGDSAMYLCASSLVSDSNEQFFGPGTRLTVL.